This T cell receptor (beta chain) was captured by sequencing in a study of shared clonotypes between healthy human individuals. The authors split each subset's genomic DNA evenly across several immunoSEQ plates. Here immunoSEQ multiplex PCR was the method, and the copy in TCRdb shows in-frame clones only, minus some. The sample has about a million clones, roughly 77% seen once. The CDR3 is 15 residues long. With V trimmed by 4 bases and J by 4 bases, 3 bases remained unmatched. CDR1 and CDR2 from the germline V gene are MGHRA and YSYEKL. The TCR originated in a man younger than 30 in good health. Some clones in this sample may be carry-over from other donors' samples. This chain connects TRBV4-1 to TRBJ1-4, with 10 positions matching TRBD1. Sequenced: memory CD4+ T cells from PBMCs. As for subset: CD45RA-negative fraction. The DNA for the CDR3 is TGCGCCAGCAGCCGAGGGACAGGGGATAATGAAAAACTGTTTTTT. Protein sequence: CASSRGTGDNEKLFF.